These 22 T cell receptor beta chains came from one sample sequenced in a study of OX40 agonist ivuxolimab in advanced cancers. Measured with immunoSEQ multiplex PCR; TCRdb has only the in-frame clones, and not every one. The repertoire holds over 100,000 clones, 80% to 90% seen once, with 0.5% to 0.7% in the top ten. The material sequenced was CD4+ or CD8+ T cells sorted from blood, taken in a trial of the OX40 agonist ivuxolimab. The receptors were gathered from an adult with an advanced solid tumor such as melanoma, head and neck, liver or kidney cancer.

The chain joins TRBV7-3 to TRBJ2-1; the D is unclear. The V gene's germline CDR1 is SGHTA and CDR2 FQGTGA. The V end lost 5 bases, the J end lost 6 bases, and 11 bases lay between the germline ends. The CDR3 has 13 residues. CDR3 DNA: TGTGCCAGCAGCGATCAGCATCTCAATGAGCAGTTCTTC. As protein: CASSDQHLNEQFF.

V usage is TRBV4-3 and J usage is TRBJ1-2; 7 bases map to TRBD1. Trimming took 0 bases from V and 4 from J; bases not matched to a gene: 5. The CDR3 is 15 residues long. Germline V gene data show CDR1 as LGHNA and CDR2 as YSLEER. In nucleotides, the CDR3 is TGCGCCAGCAGCCAAGAAGCCCAGGGGGGCTATGGCTACACCTTC. Encoded protein: CASSQEAQGGYGYTF.

The gene calls are TRBV7-9 and TRBJ2-1; 7 nucleotides agree with TRBD1. The CDR3 is 12 amino acids. The germline V gene has CDR1 SEHNR and CDR2 FQNEAQ (reference sequence). The V and J ends lost 10 bases and 7 bases, in that order; junction bases with no gene match: 7. The CDR3 nucleotides are TGTGCCATGGACAGGTCGGAAAATGAGCAGTTCTTC. Translation gives CAMDRSENEQFF.

This sequence joins TRBV15 and TRBJ2-7, with TRBD2 matching 8 bases. Looked up from germline, CDR1 is LNHNV and CDR2 is YYDKDF (reference sequence). The CDR3 runs 17 residues. Trimming cost V 1 base and J 0 bases; bases outside gene matches: 8. The CDR3, as DNA: TGTGCCACCAGCAGAGTGGGTAGCGGGGTCTCCTCCTACGAGCAGTACTTC. Amino acids: CATSRVGSGVSSYEQYF.

The V and J genes are TRBV2 and TRBJ2-7, with D perhaps TRBD1 (5 bases). CDR1 is SNHLY and CDR2 is FYNNEI in the germline V gene. The CDR3 is 12 residues long. The germline V and J ends were trimmed by 7 bases and 6 bases, with 13 bases remaining between them. DNA of the CDR3: TGTGCCAGCACCCTTACAGGTTCCGAGCAGTACTTC. The encoded protein is CASTLTGSEQYF.

This chain connects TRBV7-9 to TRBJ2-4, with TRBD2 as a possible D gene (5 bases). The CDR3 runs 17 residues. Germline CDR1 SEHNR, CDR2 FQNEAQ (reference sequence). Between the trimmed V and J ends, which lost 5 bases and 6 bases, there was a span of 23 bases. Written as DNA, the CDR3 is TGTGCCAGCAGCCCCGGGATTCGAGAAGGTCTAAGAAACATTCAGTACTTC. Amino acid sequence: CASSPGIREGLRNIQYF.

The chain has TRBV28 and TRBJ1-5; 8 bases agree with TRBD1. V lost 1 base and J lost 2; bases outside the gene matches: 1. The CDR3 extends over 15 amino acids. The germline CDR1 and CDR2 sequences are MDHEN and SYDVKM. The CDR3 bases are TGTGCCAGCAGTTTATTGACAGGGGGCAATCAGCCCCAGCATTTT. This translates into CASSLLTGGNQPQHF.

About this clone: This specimen includes other DNA sequences encoding the same CDR3. The V gene is TRBV30, the J gene TRBJ2-3; D is possibly TRBD1 (6 bases). Trimming took 0 bases from V and 3 from J, leaving 7 bases between them. CDR3 size: 13 residues. Germline CDR1 reads GTSNPN; CDR2 reads SVGIG (reference sequence). CDR3 residues: CAWSVGGTDTQYF. Written as DNA, the CDR3 is TGTGCCTGGAGTGTAGGGGGAACAGATACGCAGTATTTT. The whole variable domain, remainder taken from reference TRBV30 and TRBJ2-3, is SQTIHQWPATLVQPVGSPLSLECTVEGTSNPNLYWYRQAAGRGLQLLFYSVGIGQISSEVPQNLSASRPQDRQFILSSKKLLLSDSGFYLCAWSVGGTDTQYFGPGTRLTVL.

This chain's CDR3 is CASSETGFGYEQYF. The CDR3 coding sequence is TGTGCCAGCAGTGAAACGGGGTTTGGGTACGAGCAGTACTTC. V is TRBV25-1 and J is TRBJ2-7; TRBD2 might be the D (5 bases). The CDR3 is 14 amino acids. V lost 2 bases and J 4 bases, leaving 12 bases between the germline ends. Germline V gene lookup returns CDR1 MGHDK and CDR2 SYGVNS.

The rearrangement links TRBV7-2 to TRBJ1-2; D possibly corresponds to TRBD1 (5 bases). Germline CDR1 and CDR2: SGHTA and FQGNSA. Between the trimmed V and J ends, which lost 5 bases and 5 bases, there was a span of 15 bases. The CDR3 is made up of 14 amino acids. As DNA, the CDR3 is TGTGCCAGCAGCATGGGGGGACCCCTATATGGCTACACCTTC. Protein sequence: CASSMGGPLYGYTF.

The CDR3 reads CASSLVSYEQYF. For the CDR3, the DNA is TGTGCCAGCTCCTTAGTGTCCTACGAGCAGTACTTC. This chain links TRBV6-1 with TRBJ2-7; D unresolved. Trimming took 8 bases from V and 1 from J, leaving 9 bases between them. The CDR3 runs to 12 residues. Per the germline V gene, CDR1 is MNHNS and CDR2 is SASEGT.

V gene TRBV6-6 combines with J gene TRBJ1-2; no reliable D call. Trimming took 2 bases from V and 4 from J, leaving 8 bases between them. The germline V gene has CDR1 MNHNY and CDR2 SVGAGI (reference sequence). There are 13 residues in the CDR3. CDR3 in DNA: TGTGCCAGCAGTTACATGCGGGGCTATGGCTACACCTTC. Its translation is CASSYMRGYGYTF.

The chain links TRBV10-2 to TRBJ1-5; D call uncertain. Trimming removed 2 bases from V and 2 bases from J, with 7 bases in between. Germline CDR1 reads WSHSY; CDR2 reads SAAADI. This CDR3 has 14 amino acids. DNA for the CDR3: TGCGCCAGCAGTGAGGGACGGGGCAATCAGCCCCAGCATTTT. This sequence encodes CASSEGRGNQPQHF.

The chain employs TRBV4-3 and TRBJ1-2, with D possibly being TRBD1 (6 bases). The CDR3 covers 14 residues. Germline CDR1 reads LGHNA; CDR2 reads YSLEER. Trimming stripped 1 base from V and 5 bases from J, with 11 bases between. The CDR3 DNA follows: TGCGCCAGCAGCCAAGGAGGACAGATATATGGCTACACCTTC. This codes for CASSQGGQIYGYTF.

The chain carries TRBV5-4 and TRBJ1-1; perhaps TRBD1 as D (6 bases). The germline V gene encodes CDR1 SGHNT and CDR2 YYREEE (reference sequence). CDR3 length: 14 amino acids. Deletions cut 0 bases from V and 6 bases from J, with 12 bases between. The CDR3 region has the DNA TGTGCCAGCAGCTTGGCGGTGGGGGCCGCTGAAGCTTTCTTT. Amino acids: CASSLAVGAAEAFF. Based on the CDR3 plus reference TRBV5-4 and TRBJ1-1, the full variable domain is ETGVTQSPTHLIKTRGQQVTLRCSSQSGHNTVSWYQQALGQGPQFIFQYYREEENGRGNFPPRFSGLQFPNYSSELNVNALELDDSALYLCASSLAVGAAEAFFGQGTRLTVV.

The chain couples TRBV19 to TRBJ2-2, with TRBD1 identical over 8 bases. Losses at the gene ends were 4 bases for V and 7 bases for J; bases not matched to a gene: 8. The CDR3 length is 15 residues. Per germline, CDR1 LNHDA and CDR2 SQIVND (reference sequence). The CDR3 region is CASSNSDRVYGELFF. CDR3 DNA: TGTGCCAGTAGTAACTCGGACAGGGTATACGGGGAGCTGTTTTTT.

The chain combines TRBV6-1 with TRBJ1-4; D is unresolved. CDR3 length: 14 amino acids. The germline V and J ends were trimmed by 7 bases and 3 bases, with 12 bases remaining between them. Per germline, CDR1 MNHNS and CDR2 SASEGT. CDR3 region: CASKKLGANEKLFF. Here the CDR3 DNA reads TGTGCCAGCAAGAAGCTCGGGGCTAATGAAAAACTGTTTTTT.

V is TRBV15 and J is TRBJ1-4; no firm D call. Germline lookup yields CDR1 LNHNV and CDR2 YYDKDF (reference sequence). V lost 0 bases, J lost 7 bases, and 12 bases lay in between. This CDR3 contains 15 residues. DNA for the CDR3: TGTGCCACCAGCAGAGAGCCAAAAGGAGGTGAAAAACTGTTTTTT. Protein product: CATSREPKGGEKLFF.

This clone was observed a handful of times. The chain recombines TRBV11-1 with TRBJ2-5, with 7 bases identical to TRBD1. Unmatched junction bases numbered 8, after V lost 5 bases and J lost 5 bases. Germline V gives CDR1 SGHAT, CDR2 FQDESV (reference sequence). The CDR3 runs to 14 residues. This CDR3 is CASSPRQGGETQYF. The CDR3 DNA sequence: TGTGCCAGCAGCCCTCGACAGGGTGGGGAGACCCAGTACTTC.

V gene TRBV2 combines with J gene TRBJ2-7; the D gene is possibly TRBD1 (6 bases). The CDR3 spans 14 residues. V lost 6 bases, J lost 5 bases, and 17 bases lay in between. Germline V lookup: CDR1 SNHLY, CDR2 FYNNEI. The CDR3 loop is CASREQGGVHEQYF. Written as DNA, the CDR3 is TGTGCCAGCAGGGAACAGGGTGGAGTCCACGAGCAGTACTTC.

The chain links TRBV4-3 to TRBJ2-1; unclear D gene. The CDR3 has 16 residues. The germline CDR1 and CDR2 sequences are LGHNA and YSLEER. Trimming removed 0 bases from V and 0 bases from J, with 9 bases in between. CDR3 DNA sequence: TGCGCCAGCAGCCAAGATCCCGCCCTCTCCTACAATGAGCAGTTCTTC. Amino acids: CASSQDPALSYNEQFF.

This rearrangement joins TRBV6-6 to TRBJ1-2; D unresolved. Germline V lookup: CDR1 MNHNY, CDR2 SVGAGI (reference sequence). Trimming left V 7 bases short and J 1 base short, with 4 bases between. The CDR3 is 11 amino acids. The CDR3 loop reads CASNGNYGYTF. CDR3 nucleotides: TGTGCCAGCAACGGTAACTATGGCTACACCTTC.